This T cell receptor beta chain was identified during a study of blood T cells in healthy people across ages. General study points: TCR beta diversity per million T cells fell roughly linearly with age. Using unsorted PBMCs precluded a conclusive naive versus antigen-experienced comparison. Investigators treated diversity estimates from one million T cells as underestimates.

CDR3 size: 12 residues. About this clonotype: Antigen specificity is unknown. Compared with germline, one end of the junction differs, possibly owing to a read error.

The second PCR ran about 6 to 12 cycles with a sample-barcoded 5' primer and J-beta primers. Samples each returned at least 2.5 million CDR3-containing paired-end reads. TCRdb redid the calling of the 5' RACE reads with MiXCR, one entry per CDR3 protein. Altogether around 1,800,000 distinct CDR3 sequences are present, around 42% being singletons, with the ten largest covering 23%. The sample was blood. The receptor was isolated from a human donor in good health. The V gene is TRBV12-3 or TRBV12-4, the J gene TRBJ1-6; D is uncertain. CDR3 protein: CASSTQVSPPHF. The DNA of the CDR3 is TGTGCCAGCAGTACCCAGGTTTCACCCCCCCACTTT.